Below, 24 T cell receptor beta chains from the same sample are listed, as sequenced in a study of beta chain features in type 1 diabetes. Isolated RNA was reverse transcribed in full, so expressed TCRB transcripts were sequenced. Some clones are missing from TCRdb's copy, which holds only in-frame ones; the method was immunoSEQ multiplex PCR. The sample yields about 350,000 clones, less than 20% seen once. Material for sequencing was naive CD4+ T cells from blood. These receptors were taken from a woman aged 18-35 years in good health.

This clone was found a few times. The chain recombines TRBV6-5 with TRBJ2-1, with 11 bases identical to TRBD2. The junction had 2 bases not matched to a gene; V was cut back by 4 bases and J by 3 bases. This CDR3 contains 15 residues. CDR1 MNHEY and CDR2 SVGAGI come from the germline V gene. Here the CDR3 reads CASSSGTSGYNEQFF. DNA of the CDR3: TGTGCCAGCAGTTCCGGGACTAGCGGCTACAATGAGCAGTTCTTC.

V is TRBV7-2 and J is TRBJ2-7; D not resolved. Trimming took off 3 bases at V and 5 bases at J, with 14 bases between the two ends. The CDR3 extends over 14 amino acids. Per germline, CDR1 SGHTA and CDR2 FQGNSA. The CDR3 loop is CASSFGGSRDEQYF. The CDR3 region has the DNA TGTGCCAGCAGCTTCGGTGGCTCACGGGACGAGCAGTACTTC.

This clone was seen a few times. V is TRBV7-6 and J is TRBJ1-1; a weak D match, TRBD1 (5 bases). The length of the CDR3 is 14 residues. V was pared by 5 bases and J by 3 bases, with 13 bases between. Germline assignment: CDR1 SGHVS and CDR2 FNYEAQ. CDR3 protein: CASSPFSGDTEAFF. The CDR3 DNA sequence: TGTGCCAGCAGCCCCTTTTCGGGGGACACTGAAGCTTTCTTT.

This clone has just a few counts. CDR3 amino acids: CASRSGDTAFF. The CDR3 DNA reads as TGTGCCAGCAGGAGTGGGGACACGGCTTTCTTT. V gene TRBV9 combines with J gene TRBJ1-1, with D possibly being TRBD1 (6 bases). With 5 bases removed from V and 11 bases from J, the gap between germline ends came to 13 bases. Germline CDR1 reads SGDLS; CDR2 reads YYNGEE. The length of the CDR3 is 11 residues. The complete variable domain, with remaining parts taken from reference TRBV9 and TRBJ1-1, reads DSGVTQTPKHLITATGQRVTLRCSPRSGDLSVYWYQQSLDQGLQFLIQYYNGEERAKGNILERFSAQQFPDLHSELNLSSLELGDSALYFCASRSGDTAFFGQGTRLTVV.

This clone was found a few times. The rearrangement uses TRBV4-3 and TRBJ2-1; 10 bases agree with TRBD1. Germline CDR1 and CDR2: LGHNA and YSLEER. This CDR3 comprises 14 residues. V was pared by 6 bases and J by 10 bases, with 9 bases of the junction left unmatched. The CDR3 DNA sequence: TGCGCCAGCAGGGGGGGACAGGGGTTCATGGAGCAGTTCTTC. Translated: CASRGGQGFMEQFF.

The chain recombines TRBV30 with TRBJ1-5, with D maybe TRBD1 (6 bases). CDR3 length: 15 residues. Looked up from germline, CDR1 is GTSNPN and CDR2 is SVGIG (reference sequence). Trimming cost V 0 bases and J 6 bases, with 15 bases left between them. The CDR3 coding sequence is TGTGCCTGGAGTGTAAGCTGGGGGCCGGGTCAGCCCCAGCATTTT. It translates to CAWSVSWGPGQPQHF.

This chain connects TRBV7-3 to TRBJ2-1; D may be TRBD2 (6 bases). Germline values: CDR1 SGHTA, CDR2 FQGTGA. This CDR3 is 15 amino acids long. With 5 bases removed from V and 3 bases from J, the gap between germline ends came to 14 bases. CDR3 protein: CASSPRGRDYNEQFF. The CDR3 region has the DNA TGTGCCAGCAGCCCCCGTGGGCGGGACTACAATGAGCAGTTCTTC.

This clone was picked up a small number of times. The chain carries TRBV30 and TRBJ2-1, with 8 positions matching TRBD1. This CDR3 contains 13 residues. Germline V CDR1 and CDR2: GTSNPN, SVGIG (reference sequence). J lost 9 bases, V lost 4 bases, and 8 bases had no gene match. CDR3 sequence (DNA): TGTGCCTGGATTCAACAGGGGGTTGGTGAGCAGTTCTTC. Translated, it gives CAWIQQGVGEQFF.

The chain has TRBV4-1 and TRBJ2-5; 9 bases fit TRBD1. The CDR3 covers 14 residues. V was pared by 5 bases and J by 6 bases, with 7 bases of the junction left unmatched. In germline, CDR1 is MGHRA, CDR2 YSYEKL. The CDR3 sequence: CASSAQGAKKTQYF. Here the CDR3 DNA reads TGCGCCAGCAGCGCACAGGGGGCGAAGAAGACCCAGTACTTC.

The genes are TRBV7-3 and TRBJ1-1; no clear D gene. In germline, CDR1 is SGHTA, CDR2 FQGTGA. The CDR3 runs to 13 residues. The V end lost 5 bases, the J end lost 0 bases, and 7 bases lay between the germline ends. CDR3 nucleotides: TGTGCCAGCAGCGCCAACTTGAACACTGAAGCTTTCTTT. Amino acid sequence: CASSANLNTEAFF.

There are a few counts of this clone. The rearrangement joins TRBV7-2 to TRBJ1-5, with D tentatively TRBD1 (5 bases). The V gene lost 3 bases and the J gene lost 11 bases, with 8 bases spanning the gap. This CDR3 is built from 11 residues. Looked up from germline, CDR1 is SGHTA and CDR2 is FQGNSA. CDR3: CASSFTGTQHF. The CDR3 region has the DNA TGTGCCAGCAGCTTTACAGGTACCCAGCATTTT.

This clone was seen more than once but under ten times. The V and J genes are TRBV5-4 and TRBJ2-7; 16 bases line up with TRBD2. From germline, CDR1 is SGHNT and CDR2 YYREEE (reference sequence). The CDR3 runs 17 residues. V shed 4 bases, J shed 4 bases, and the junction held 8 bases outside the gene matches. The CDR3 DNA follows: TGTGCCAGCAGCAGAGGGACTAGCGGGAGGGCCGGGTACGAGCAGTACTTC. Protein: CASSRGTSGRAGYEQYF. The complete variable domain, with remaining parts taken from reference TRBV5-4 and TRBJ2-7, reads ETGVTQSPTHLIKTRGQQVTLRCSSQSGHNTVSWYQQALGQGPQFIFQYYREEENGRGNFPPRFSGLQFPNYSSELNVNALELDDSALYLCASSRGTSGRAGYEQYFGPGTRLTVT.

V gene TRBV18 combines with J gene TRBJ1-4; 8 nucleotides line up with TRBD1. With 4 bases clipped from V and 5 bases from J, the junction kept 3 bases outside the gene matches. Germline CDR1 and CDR2: KGHSH and LQKENI. CDR3 size: 14 residues. This CDR3 is CASSQTGVNEKLFF. The CDR3 nucleotides are TGTGCCAGCTCACAGACAGGGGTGAATGAAAAACTGTTTTTT.

This chain uses TRBV27 with TRBJ2-1; TRBD2 matches 13 bases. This CDR3 contains 15 residues. V shed 4 bases, J shed 6 bases, and the junction held 3 bases outside the gene matches. Germline-derived CDR1 and CDR2 are MNHEY and SMNVEV (reference sequence). The CDR3 loop reads CASSSGTSGANEQFF. In nucleotides, the CDR3 is TGTGCCAGCAGTTCTGGGACTAGCGGGGCCAATGAGCAGTTCTTC.

This chain links TRBV2 with TRBJ1-2; TRBD1 might be the D (6 bases). The CDR3 sequence is 12 residues long. Germline V lookup: CDR1 SNHLY, CDR2 FYNNEI. V was clipped by 11 bases and J by 7 bases, with 17 bases between them. CDR3 in DNA: TGTGCCGCCAGCAATCAGGGGCTTGGCTACACCTTC. Protein: CAASNQGLGYTF.

This clone was seen a few times. V usage is TRBV9 and J usage is TRBJ2-1; D not resolved. Germline CDR1 is SGDLS and CDR2 is YYNGEE. The CDR3 extends over 11 amino acids. Trimming took 2 bases from V and 7 from J, leaving 4 bases between them. The CDR3 reads CASSVKNEQFF. Here the CDR3 DNA reads TGTGCCAGCAGCGTCAAAAATGAGCAGTTCTTC.

This clone turned up a few times. The chain has TRBV10-3 and TRBJ2-5, with D maybe TRBD2 (6 bases). Germline loops: CDR1 ENHRY, CDR2 SYGVKD. V gave up 3 bases and J gave up 1 base, with 15 bases separating them. CDR3 size: 16 residues. The CDR3 protein is CAISDSRLAAQETQYF. CDR3 nucleotides: TGTGCCATCAGTGACTCCAGATTAGCGGCCCAAGAGACCCAGTACTTC.

This chain joins TRBV14 and TRBJ2-1; TRBD2 agrees at 12 bases. The trim removed 8 bases at V and 2 bases at J, leaving 4 bases unmatched. The CDR3 has 15 amino acids. Germline V gene sequence: CDR1 SGHDN, CDR2 FVKESK. The chain's CDR3 is CASRPSGGAYNEQFF. CDR3 in DNA: TGTGCCAGCCGACCTAGCGGGGGGGCCTACAATGAGCAGTTCTTC.

As concerns this clone: Other DNA sequences in the sample encode the same CDR3. The CDR3 loop reads CSVGGATDTQYF. The CDR3 nucleotides read TGCAGCGTTGGCGGGGCCACAGATACGCAGTATTTT. The rearrangement joins TRBV29-1 to TRBJ2-3, with a tentative D call TRBD2 (6 bases). V lost 4 bases, J lost 2 bases, and 7 bases lay in between. Germline loops: CDR1 SQVTM, CDR2 ANQGSEA. The CDR3 is 12 residues long.

CDR3 amino acids: CASSLGRLQETQYF. The CDR3 nucleotides read TGTGCCAGCAGCTTAGGACGACTACAAGAGACCCAGTACTTC. This chain joins TRBV11-3 and TRBJ2-5; tentative D call: TRBD2 (5 bases). This CDR3 is built from 14 residues. V shed 1 base and J shed 2 bases, with 8 bases lying between them. Germline CDR1 SGHNT, CDR2 YENEEA.

This clone turned up a few times. The chain carries TRBV23-1 and TRBJ1-1; D possibly corresponds to TRBD1 (5 bases). TRBV23-1 carries the ORF label, with uncertain function. There are 14 residues in the CDR3. Trimming shortened V by 4 bases and J by 2 bases, and 11 bases separated the two germline ends. The CDR3 DNA reads as TGCGCCAGCAGTCCGCGGGGCCCAAACACTGAAGCTTTCTTT. This gives the protein CASSPRGPNTEAFF.

The chain has TRBV4-2 and TRBJ2-7, with 7 positions matching TRBD2. Germline V CDR1 and CDR2: LGHNA, YNFKEQ. The junction had 18 bases not matched to a gene; V was cut back by 1 base and J by 0 bases. The CDR3 totals 20 residues. The CDR3 loop reads CASSQGGLRELSKDSYEQYF. DNA for the CDR3: TGTGCCAGCAGCCAAGGGGGGTTGCGGGAGCTTTCAAAGGACTCCTACGAGCAGTACTTC.

V and J are TRBV6-1 and TRBJ2-7, with 7 bases fitting TRBD2. The ends lost 6 bases at V and 4 bases at J; junction bases unmatched: 12. CDR3 length equals 15 residues. The germline CDR1 and CDR2 sequences are MNHNS and SASEGT. DNA for the CDR3: TGTGCCAGCAGGAGAGAGCGGCGGGAGATTTACGAGCAGTACTTC. Translating gives CASRRERREIYEQYF.

This clone was counted between two and nine times. The CDR3 protein is CASSVEGYTDTQYF. CDR3 DNA: TGTGCCAGCAGCGTAGAGGGGTACACAGATACGCAGTATTTT. The rearrangement joins TRBV9 to TRBJ2-3; D is possibly TRBD1 (5 bases). The germline V gene has CDR1 SGDLS and CDR2 YYNGEE. The V and J ends lost 0 bases and 2 bases respectively, with 7 bases between them. CDR3 size: 14 residues.